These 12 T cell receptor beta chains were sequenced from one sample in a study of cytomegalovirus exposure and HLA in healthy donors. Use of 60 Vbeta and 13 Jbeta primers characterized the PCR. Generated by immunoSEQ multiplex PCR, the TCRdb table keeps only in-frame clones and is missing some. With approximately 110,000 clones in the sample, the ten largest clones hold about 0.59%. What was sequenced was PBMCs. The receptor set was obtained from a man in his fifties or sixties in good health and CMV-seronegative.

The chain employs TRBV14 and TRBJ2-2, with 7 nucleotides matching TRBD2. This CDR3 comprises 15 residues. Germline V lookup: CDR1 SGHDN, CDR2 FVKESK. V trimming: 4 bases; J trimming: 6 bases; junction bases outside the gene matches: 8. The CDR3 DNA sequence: TGTGCCAGCAGCCTTTCCCAAGGGAGGGCCGGGGAGCTGTTTTTT. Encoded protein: CASSLSQGRAGELFF. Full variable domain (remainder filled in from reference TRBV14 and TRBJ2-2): EAGVTQFPSHSVIEKGQTVTLRCDPISGHDNLYWYRRVMGKEIKFLLHFVKESKQDESGMPNNRFLAERTGGTYSTLKVQPAELEDSGVYFCASSLSQGRAGELFFGEGSRLTVL.

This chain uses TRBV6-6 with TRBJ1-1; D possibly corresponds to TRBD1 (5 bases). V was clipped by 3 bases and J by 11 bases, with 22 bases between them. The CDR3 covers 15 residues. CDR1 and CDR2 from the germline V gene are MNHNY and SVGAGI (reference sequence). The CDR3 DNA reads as TGTGCCAGCAGTTATAGAGGAGGGGTTGCCTCTTCGGCTTTCTTT. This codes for CASSYRGGVASSAFF.

CDR3 loop: CASSPRQGAKDEQYF. The DNA of the CDR3 is TGTGCCAGCTCACCACGACAGGGGGCGAAGGACGAGCAGTACTTC. The J gene is TRBJ2-7, the V gene TRBV18; 10 positions match TRBD1. The CDR3 has 15 residues. Germline lookup yields CDR1 KGHSH and CDR2 LQKENI. Germline trimming cut 1 base from V and 5 bases from J; bases unmatched to any gene: 5. Full variable domain (remainder filled in from reference TRBV18 and TRBJ2-7): NAGVMQNPRHLVRRRGQEARLRCSPMKGHSHVYWYRQLPEEGLKFMVYLQKENIIDESGMPKERFSAEFPKEGPSILRIQQVVRGDSAAYFCASSPRQGAKDEQYFGPGTRLTVT.

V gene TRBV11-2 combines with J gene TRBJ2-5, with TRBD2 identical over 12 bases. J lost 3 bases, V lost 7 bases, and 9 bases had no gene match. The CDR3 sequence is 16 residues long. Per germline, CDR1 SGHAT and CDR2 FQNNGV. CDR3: CASTRTSGTGEETQYF. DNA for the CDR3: TGTGCCAGCACCAGGACTAGCGGGACAGGGGAAGAGACCCAGTACTTC.

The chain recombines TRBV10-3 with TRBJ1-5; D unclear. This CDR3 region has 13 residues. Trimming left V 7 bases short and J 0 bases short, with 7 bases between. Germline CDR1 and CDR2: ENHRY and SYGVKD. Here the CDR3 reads CAINGDSNQPQHF. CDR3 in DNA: TGTGCCATCAACGGGGATAGCAATCAGCCCCAGCATTTT.

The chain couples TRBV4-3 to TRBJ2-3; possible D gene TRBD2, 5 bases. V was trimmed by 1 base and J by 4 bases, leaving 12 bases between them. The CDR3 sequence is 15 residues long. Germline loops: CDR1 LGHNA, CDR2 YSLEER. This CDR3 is CASSQGLAPPDTQYF. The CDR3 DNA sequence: TGCGCCAGCAGCCAAGGTCTAGCACCTCCAGATACGCAGTATTTT.

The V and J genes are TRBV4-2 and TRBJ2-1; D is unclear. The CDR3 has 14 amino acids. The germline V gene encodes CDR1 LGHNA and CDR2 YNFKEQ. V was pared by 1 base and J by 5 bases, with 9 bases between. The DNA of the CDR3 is TGTGCCAGCAGCCAAGTTCCTAGAGACAATGAGCAGTTCTTC. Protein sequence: CASSQVPRDNEQFF.

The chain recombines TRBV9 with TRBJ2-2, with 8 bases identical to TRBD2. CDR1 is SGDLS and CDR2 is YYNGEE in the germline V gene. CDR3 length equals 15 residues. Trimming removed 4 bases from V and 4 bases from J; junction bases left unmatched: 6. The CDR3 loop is CASSTRGEPTGELFF. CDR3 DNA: TGTGCCAGCAGCACGCGGGGGGAACCCACCGGGGAGCTGTTTTTT.

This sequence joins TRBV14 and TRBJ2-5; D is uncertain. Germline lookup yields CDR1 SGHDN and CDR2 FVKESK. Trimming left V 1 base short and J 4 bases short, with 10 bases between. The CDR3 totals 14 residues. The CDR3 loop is CASSQGARSETQYF. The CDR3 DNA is TGTGCCAGCAGCCAAGGGGCCCGGTCAGAGACCCAGTACTTC. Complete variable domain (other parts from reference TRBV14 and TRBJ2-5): EAGVTQFPSHSVIEKGQTVTLRCDPISGHDNLYWYRRVMGKEIKFLLHFVKESKQDESGMPNNRFLAERTGGTYSTLKVQPAELEDSGVYFCASSQGARSETQYFGPGTRLLVL.

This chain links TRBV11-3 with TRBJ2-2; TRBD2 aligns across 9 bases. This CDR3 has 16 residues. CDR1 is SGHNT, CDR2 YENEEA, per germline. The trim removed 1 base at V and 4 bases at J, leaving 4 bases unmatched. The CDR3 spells CASSLGVTSGTGELFF. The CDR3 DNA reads TGTGCCAGCAGCTTAGGGGTGACTAGCGGCACCGGGGAGCTGTTTTTT.

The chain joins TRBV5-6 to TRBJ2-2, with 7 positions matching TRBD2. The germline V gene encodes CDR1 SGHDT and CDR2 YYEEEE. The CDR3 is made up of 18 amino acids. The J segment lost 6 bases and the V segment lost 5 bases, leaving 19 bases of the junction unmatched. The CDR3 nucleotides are TGTGCCAGCAGAAGGTCCAAGGGCGGGGGTTTAGTGGCCGGGGAGCTGTTTTTT. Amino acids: CASRRSKGGGLVAGELFF.

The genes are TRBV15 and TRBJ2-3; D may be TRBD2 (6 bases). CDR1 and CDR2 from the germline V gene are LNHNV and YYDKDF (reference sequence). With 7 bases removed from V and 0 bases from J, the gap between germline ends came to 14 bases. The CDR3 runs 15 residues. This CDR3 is CATNTGLSSTDTQYF. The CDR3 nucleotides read TGTGCCACCAACACGGGACTCTCGAGCACAGATACGCAGTATTTT.